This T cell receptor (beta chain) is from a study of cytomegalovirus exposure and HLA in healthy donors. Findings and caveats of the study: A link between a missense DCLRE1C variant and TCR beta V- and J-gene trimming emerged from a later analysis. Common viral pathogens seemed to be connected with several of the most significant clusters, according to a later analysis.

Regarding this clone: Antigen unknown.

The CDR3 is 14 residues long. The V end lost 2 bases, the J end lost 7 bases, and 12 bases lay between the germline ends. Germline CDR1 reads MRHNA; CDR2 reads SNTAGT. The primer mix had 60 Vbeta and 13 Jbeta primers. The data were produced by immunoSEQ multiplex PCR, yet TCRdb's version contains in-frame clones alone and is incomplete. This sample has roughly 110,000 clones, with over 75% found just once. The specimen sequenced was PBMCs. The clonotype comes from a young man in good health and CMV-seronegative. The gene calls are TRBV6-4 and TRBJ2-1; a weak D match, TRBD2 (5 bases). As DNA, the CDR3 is TGTGCCAGCAGTGACACTAGGACCGTTAATGAGCAGTTCTTC. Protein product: CASSDTRTVNEQFF.